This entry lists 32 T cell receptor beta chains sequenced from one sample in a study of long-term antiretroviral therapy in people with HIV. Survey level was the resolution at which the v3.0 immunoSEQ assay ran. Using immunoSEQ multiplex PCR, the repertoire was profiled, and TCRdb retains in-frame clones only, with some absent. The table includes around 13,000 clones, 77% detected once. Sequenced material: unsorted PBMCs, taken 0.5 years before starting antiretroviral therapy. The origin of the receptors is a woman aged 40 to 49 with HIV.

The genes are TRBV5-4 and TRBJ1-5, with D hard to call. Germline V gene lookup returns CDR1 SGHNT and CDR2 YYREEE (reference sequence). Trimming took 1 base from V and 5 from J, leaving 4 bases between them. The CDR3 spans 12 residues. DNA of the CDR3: TGTGCCAGCAGCTTGAACGATCAGCCCCAGCATTTT. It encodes CASSLNDQPQHF.

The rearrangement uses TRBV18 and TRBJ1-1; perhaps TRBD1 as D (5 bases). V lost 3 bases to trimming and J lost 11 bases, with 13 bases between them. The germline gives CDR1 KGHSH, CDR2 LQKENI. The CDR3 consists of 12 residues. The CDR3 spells CASSPVQDGAFF. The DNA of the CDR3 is TGTGCCAGCTCACCCGTACAGGATGGGGCTTTCTTT.

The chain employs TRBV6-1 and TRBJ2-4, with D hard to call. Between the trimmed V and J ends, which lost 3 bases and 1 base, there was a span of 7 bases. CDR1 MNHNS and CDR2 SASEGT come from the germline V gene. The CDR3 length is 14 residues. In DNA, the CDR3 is TGTGCCAGCAGTGACGGGCTTGCCAAAAACATTCAGTACTTC. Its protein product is CASSDGLAKNIQYF.

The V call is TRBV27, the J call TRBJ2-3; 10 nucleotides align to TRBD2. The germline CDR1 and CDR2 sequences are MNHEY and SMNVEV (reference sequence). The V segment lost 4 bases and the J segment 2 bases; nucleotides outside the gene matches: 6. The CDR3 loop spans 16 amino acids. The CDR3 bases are TGTGCCAGCAGTTGGTCTAGCGGGAGCAACACAGATACGCAGTATTTT. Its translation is CASSWSSGSNTDTQYF.

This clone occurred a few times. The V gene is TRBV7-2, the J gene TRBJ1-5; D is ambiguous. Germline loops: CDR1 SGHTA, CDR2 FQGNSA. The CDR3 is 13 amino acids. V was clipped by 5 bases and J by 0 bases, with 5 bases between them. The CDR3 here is CASSRYSNQPQHF. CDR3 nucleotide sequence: TGTGCCAGCAGCCGTTATAGCAATCAGCCCCAGCATTTT.

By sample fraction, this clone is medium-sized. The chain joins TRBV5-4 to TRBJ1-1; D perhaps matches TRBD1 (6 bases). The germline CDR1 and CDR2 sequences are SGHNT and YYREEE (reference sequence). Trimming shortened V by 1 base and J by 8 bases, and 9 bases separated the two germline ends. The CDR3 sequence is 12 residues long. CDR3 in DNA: TGTGCCAGCAGCTTGTTCACAGGGGAAGCTTTCTTT. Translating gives CASSLFTGEAFF.

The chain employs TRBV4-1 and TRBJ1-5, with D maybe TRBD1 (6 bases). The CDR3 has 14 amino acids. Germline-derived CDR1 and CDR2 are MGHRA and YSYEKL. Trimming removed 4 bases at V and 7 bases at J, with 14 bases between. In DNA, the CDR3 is TGCGCCAGCAGCCTTCAGTTAGGGGGACAGCCCCAGCATTTT. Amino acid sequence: CASSLQLGGQPQHF.

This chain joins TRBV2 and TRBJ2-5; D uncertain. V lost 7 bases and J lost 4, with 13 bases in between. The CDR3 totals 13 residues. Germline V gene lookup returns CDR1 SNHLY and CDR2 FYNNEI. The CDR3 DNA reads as TGTGCCAGCAACCCCCGTGGTACAGAGACCCAGTACTTC. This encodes CASNPRGTETQYF. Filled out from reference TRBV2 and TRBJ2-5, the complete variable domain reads EPEVTQTPSHQVTQMGQEVILRCVPISNHLYFYWYRQILGQKVEFLVSFYNNEISEKSEIFDDQFSVERPDGSNFTLKIRSTKLEDSAMYFCASNPRGTETQYFGPGTRLLVL.

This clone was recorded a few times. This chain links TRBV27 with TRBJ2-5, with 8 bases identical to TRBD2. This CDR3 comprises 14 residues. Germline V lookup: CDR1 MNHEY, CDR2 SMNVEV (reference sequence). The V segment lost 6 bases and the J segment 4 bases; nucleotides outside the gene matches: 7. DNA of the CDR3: TGTGCCAGCAGGGGCGGGGGGCGGATAGAGACCCAGTACTTC. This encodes CASRGGGRIETQYF.

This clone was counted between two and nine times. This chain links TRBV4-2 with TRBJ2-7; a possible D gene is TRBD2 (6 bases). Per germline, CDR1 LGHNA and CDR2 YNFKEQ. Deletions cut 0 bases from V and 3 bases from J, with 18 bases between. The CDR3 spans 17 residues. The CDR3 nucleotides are TGTGCCAGCAGCCAAGAATCCGCGGGGACCATAGACTACGAGCAGTACTTC. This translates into CASSQESAGTIDYEQYF.

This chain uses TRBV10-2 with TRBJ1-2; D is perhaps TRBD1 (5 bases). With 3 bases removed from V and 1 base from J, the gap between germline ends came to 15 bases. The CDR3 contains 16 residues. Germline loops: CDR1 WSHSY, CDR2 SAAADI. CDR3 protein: CASSDSIRGVNYGYTF. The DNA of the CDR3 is TGCGCCAGCAGTGATTCGATACGAGGGGTTAACTATGGCTACACCTTC.

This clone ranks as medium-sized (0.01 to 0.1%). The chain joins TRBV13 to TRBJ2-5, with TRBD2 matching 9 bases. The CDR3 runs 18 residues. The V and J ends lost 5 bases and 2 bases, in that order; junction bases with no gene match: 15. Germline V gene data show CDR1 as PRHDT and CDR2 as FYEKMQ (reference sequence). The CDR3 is CASSVLAGQTRAQETQYF. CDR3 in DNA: TGTGCCAGCAGCGTTCTAGCGGGACAAACAAGGGCACAAGAGACCCAGTACTTC.

The CDR3 protein is CASSLEAGGTNTQYF. In nucleotides, the CDR3 is TGCGCCAGCAGCTTGGAGGCGGGAGGTACAAATACGCAGTATTTT. The chain couples TRBV5-1 to TRBJ2-3, with 8 positions matching TRBD2. CDR3 length: 15 amino acids. J was trimmed by 7 bases and V by 0 bases; bases with no gene match: 7. From germline, CDR1 is SGHRS and CDR2 YFSETQ.

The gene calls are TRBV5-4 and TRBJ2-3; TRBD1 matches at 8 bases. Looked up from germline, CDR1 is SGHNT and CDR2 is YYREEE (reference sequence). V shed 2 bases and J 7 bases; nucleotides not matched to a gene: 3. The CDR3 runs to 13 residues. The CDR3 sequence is CASSFTGGNTQYF. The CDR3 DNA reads TGTGCCAGCAGCTTTACAGGGGGGAATACGCAGTATTTT.

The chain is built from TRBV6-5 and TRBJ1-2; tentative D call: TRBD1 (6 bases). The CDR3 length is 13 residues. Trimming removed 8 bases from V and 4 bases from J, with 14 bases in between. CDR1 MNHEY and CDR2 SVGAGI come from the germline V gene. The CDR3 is CASFLGHGYGYTF. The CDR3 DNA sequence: TGTGCCAGCTTCTTGGGACACGGCTATGGCTACACCTTC.

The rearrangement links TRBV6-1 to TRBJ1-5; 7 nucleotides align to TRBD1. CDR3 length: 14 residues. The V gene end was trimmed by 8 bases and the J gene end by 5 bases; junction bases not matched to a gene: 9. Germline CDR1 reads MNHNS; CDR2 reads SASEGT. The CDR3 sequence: CASGKGASDQPQHF. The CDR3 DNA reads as TGTGCCAGCGGTAAGGGGGCCTCGGATCAGCCCCAGCATTTT.

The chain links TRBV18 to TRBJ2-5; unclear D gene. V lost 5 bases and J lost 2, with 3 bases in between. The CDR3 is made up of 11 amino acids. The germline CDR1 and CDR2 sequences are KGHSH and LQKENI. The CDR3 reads CASSVQETQYF. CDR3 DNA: TGTGCCAGCTCAGTACAAGAGACCCAGTACTTC.

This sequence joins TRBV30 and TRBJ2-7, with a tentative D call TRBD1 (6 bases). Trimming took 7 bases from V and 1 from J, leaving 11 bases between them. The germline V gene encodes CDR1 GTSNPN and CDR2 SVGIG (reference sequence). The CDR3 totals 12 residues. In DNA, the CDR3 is TGTGCCTATCGGGACATTTCCTACGAGCAGTACTTC. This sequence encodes CAYRDISYEQYF. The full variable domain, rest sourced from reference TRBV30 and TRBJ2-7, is SQTIHQWPATLVQPVGSPLSLECTVEGTSNPNLYWYRQAAGRGLQLLFYSVGIGQISSEVPQNLSASRPQDRQFILSSKKLLLSDSGFYLCAYRDISYEQYFGPGTRLTVT.

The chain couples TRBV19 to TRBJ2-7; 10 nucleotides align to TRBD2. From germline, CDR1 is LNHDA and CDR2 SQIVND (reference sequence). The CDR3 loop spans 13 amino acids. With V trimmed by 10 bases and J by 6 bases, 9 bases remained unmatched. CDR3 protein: CATASGRTAEQYF. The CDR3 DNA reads TGTGCCACCGCTAGCGGGAGAACTGCCGAGCAGTACTTC.

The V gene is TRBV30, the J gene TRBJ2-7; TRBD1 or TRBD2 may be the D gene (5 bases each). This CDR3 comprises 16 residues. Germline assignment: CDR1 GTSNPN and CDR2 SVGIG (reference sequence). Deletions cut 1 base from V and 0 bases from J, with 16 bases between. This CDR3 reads CAWSGAQRGNSYEQYF. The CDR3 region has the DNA TGTGCCTGGAGTGGTGCCCAACGGGGCAACTCCTACGAGCAGTACTTC.

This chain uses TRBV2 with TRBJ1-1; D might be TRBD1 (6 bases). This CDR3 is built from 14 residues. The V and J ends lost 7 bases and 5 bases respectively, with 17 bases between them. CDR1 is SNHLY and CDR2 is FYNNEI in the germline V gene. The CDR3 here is CASTPGGGWTEAFF. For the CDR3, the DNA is TGTGCCAGCACCCCAGGAGGGGGATGGACTGAAGCTTTCTTT.

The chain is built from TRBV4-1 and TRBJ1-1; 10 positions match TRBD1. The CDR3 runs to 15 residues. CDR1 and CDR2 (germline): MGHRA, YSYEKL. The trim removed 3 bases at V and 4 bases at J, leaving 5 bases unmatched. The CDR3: CASSHGQGEGTEAFF. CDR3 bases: TGCGCCAGCAGCCATGGACAGGGGGAGGGCACTGAAGCTTTCTTT.

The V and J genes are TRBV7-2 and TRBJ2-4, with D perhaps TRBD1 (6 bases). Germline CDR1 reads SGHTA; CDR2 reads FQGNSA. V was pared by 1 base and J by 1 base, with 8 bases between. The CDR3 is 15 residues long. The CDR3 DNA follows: TGTGCCAGCAGCTTAGGGGACACGGCCAAAAACATTCAGTACTTC. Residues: CASSLGDTAKNIQYF.

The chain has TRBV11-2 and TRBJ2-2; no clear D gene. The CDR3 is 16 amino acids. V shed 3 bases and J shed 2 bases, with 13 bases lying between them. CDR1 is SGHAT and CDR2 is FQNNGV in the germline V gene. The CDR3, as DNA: TGTGCCAGCAGCTTTAGGATGACGGATAACACCGGGGAGCTGTTTTTT. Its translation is CASSFRMTDNTGELFF.

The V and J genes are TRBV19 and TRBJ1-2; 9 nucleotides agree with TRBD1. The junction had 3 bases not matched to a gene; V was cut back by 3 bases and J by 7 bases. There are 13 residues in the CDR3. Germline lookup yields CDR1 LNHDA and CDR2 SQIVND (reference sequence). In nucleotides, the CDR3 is TGTGCCAGTAGTATCGGACAGGGGTTTGGCTACACCTTC. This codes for CASSIGQGFGYTF.

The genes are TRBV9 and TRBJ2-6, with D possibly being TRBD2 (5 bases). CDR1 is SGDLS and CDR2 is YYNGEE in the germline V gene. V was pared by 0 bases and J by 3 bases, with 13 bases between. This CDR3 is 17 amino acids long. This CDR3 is CASSVGGPGLGANVLTF. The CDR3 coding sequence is TGTGCCAGCAGCGTAGGAGGGCCCGGGCTTGGGGCCAACGTCCTGACTTTC.

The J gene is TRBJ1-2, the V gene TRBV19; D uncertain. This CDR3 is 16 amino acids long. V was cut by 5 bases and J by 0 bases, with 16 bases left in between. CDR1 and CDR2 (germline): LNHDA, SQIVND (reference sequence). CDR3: CASSFHSETTNYGYTF. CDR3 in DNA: TGTGCCAGTAGTTTCCACTCAGAGACCACTAACTATGGCTACACCTTC.

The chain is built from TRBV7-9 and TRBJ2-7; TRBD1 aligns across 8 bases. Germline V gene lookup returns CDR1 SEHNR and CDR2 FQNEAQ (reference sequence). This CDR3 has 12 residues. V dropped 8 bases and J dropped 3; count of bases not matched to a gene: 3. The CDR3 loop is CASSGQDYEQYF. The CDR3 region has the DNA TGTGCCAGCTCGGGACAGGACTACGAGCAGTACTTC.

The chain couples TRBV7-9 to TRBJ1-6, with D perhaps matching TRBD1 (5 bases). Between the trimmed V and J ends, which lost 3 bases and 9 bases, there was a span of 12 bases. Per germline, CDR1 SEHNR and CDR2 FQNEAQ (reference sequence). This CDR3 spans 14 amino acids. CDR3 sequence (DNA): TGTGCCAGCAGCTTTCCGGGAGGGGTTTCACCCCTCCACTTT. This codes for CASSFPGGVSPLHF.

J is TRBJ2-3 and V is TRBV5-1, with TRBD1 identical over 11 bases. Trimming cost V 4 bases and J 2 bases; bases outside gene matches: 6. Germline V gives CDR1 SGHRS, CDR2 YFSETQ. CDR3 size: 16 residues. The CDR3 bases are TGCGCCAGCAGCCCCGGGACAGGGGGTTCCACAGATACGCAGTATTTT. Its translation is CASSPGTGGSTDTQYF.

The CDR3 bases are TGTGCCAGTGCCCCGGGGATATCCACAGATACGCAGTATTTT. Translating gives CASAPGISTDTQYF. This chain links TRBV2 with TRBJ2-3; possibly TRBD2 for D (5 bases). V shed 9 bases and J shed 2 bases, with 15 bases lying between them. The length of the CDR3 is 14 residues. CDR1 and CDR2 (germline): SNHLY, FYNNEI. Together with reference TRBV2 and TRBJ2-3, the CDR3 gives the full variable domain: EPEVTQTPSHQVTQMGQEVILRCVPISNHLYFYWYRQILGQKVEFLVSFYNNEISEKSEIFDDQFSVERPDGSNFTLKIRSTKLEDSAMYFCASAPGISTDTQYFGPGTRLTVL.

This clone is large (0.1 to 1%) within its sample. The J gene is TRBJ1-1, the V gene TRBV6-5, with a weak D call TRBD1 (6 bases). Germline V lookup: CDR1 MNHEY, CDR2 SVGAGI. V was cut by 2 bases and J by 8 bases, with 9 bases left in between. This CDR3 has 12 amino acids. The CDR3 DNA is TGTGCCAGCAGTTACCCTCAGGGGGAAGCTTTCTTT. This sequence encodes CASSYPQGEAFF.